These T cell receptor beta chains were read from a single sample in a study of T cell repertoires in cytomegalovirus infection. TCRdb ran MiXCR on the reads and lists one entry per CDR3 protein. The sample includes some 240,000 distinct CDR3 sequences, over 15% of them seen just once. Sequencing was done on a sample of CD8+ T cells from PBMCs. These receptors all stem from a human donor in good health (CMV status not recorded). Some clones in this sample may be carry-over from other donors' samples. Both conserved end residues are part of each CDR3. The order of the fields is D gene, J gene, V gene, CDR3 protein. The D gene is left open where the match is weak.

-,TRBJ1-3,TRBV28,CASRVLGTGADTIYF
-,TRBJ1-1,TRBV7-3,CASSWTVNTEAFF
TRBD1,TRBJ2-7,TRBV5-6,CASGPGTGTYEQYF
-,TRBJ2-7,TRBV5-1,CASSLGGGFLSYEQYF
TRBD2,TRBJ2-5,TRBV2,CASSDFLTSGGAVETQYF
-,TRBJ2-7,TRBV2,CASSAGVGYEQYF
TRBD1,TRBJ1-2,TRBV6-2/TRBV6-3,CASSEGQGLYGYTF
TRBD1,TRBJ2-3,TRBV9,CASSVGTGGTDTQYF
-,TRBJ1-3,TRBV6-5,CASSYLFGLSLGNTIYF
-,TRBJ2-7,TRBV7-2,CASSLVAILDDEQYF
TRBD1,TRBJ1-5,TRBV6-6,CASSKQGASNQPQHF
-,TRBJ2-3,TRBV6-2/TRBV6-3,CASSFLTGTDTQYF
-,TRBJ2-5,TRBV4-1,CASSQDLFVETQYF
-,TRBJ2-7,TRBV7-9,CASSLAARGRSYEQYF
-,TRBJ1-2,TRBV6-2/TRBV6-3,CASSKSGDNYGYTF
-,TRBJ2-3,TRBV19,CASSVFRGDTQYF
-,TRBJ2-3,TRBV6-5,CAGAHGPADTQYF
-,TRBJ2-7,TRBV4-1,CASSQEVTYEQYF
-,TRBJ2-7,TRBV12-3/TRBV12-4,CASSLGGVGYEQYF
TRBD1,TRBJ2-5,TRBV29-1,CSVPGQGTQETQYF
-,TRBJ1-2,TRBV20-1,CSAPKGNYGYTF
TRBD1,TRBJ1-6,TRBV7-9,CASSAQGDSPLHF
-,TRBJ2-3,TRBV7-8,CASSVWMGRTDTQYF
TRBD1,TRBJ2-7,TRBV12-3/TRBV12-4,CASSPGQGEHSYEQYF
TRBD2,TRBJ2-1,TRBV3-1,CASSYLAGDSYNEQFF
-,TRBJ1-2,TRBV7-9,CASSLGAVPNYGYTF
-,TRBJ2-1,TRBV5-4,CASSAETPRTGSNEQFF
-,TRBJ2-1,TRBV7-3,CASSPIGDSSYNEQFF
TRBD2,TRBJ2-7,TRBV6-2/TRBV6-3,CASRTSGFLTEQYF
TRBD1,TRBJ1-1,TRBV6-2/TRBV6-3,CASSYATGRWNTEAFF
-,TRBJ2-1,TRBV5-8,CASSLGLHYNEQFF
-,TRBJ1-4,TRBV20-1,CSATGLSATNEKLFF
-,TRBJ1-2,TRBV27,CASSLYQGMRGYTF
-,TRBJ1-1,TRBV4-2,CASSQEEGGRTEAFF
-,TRBJ1-1,TRBV5-6,CASRPDPRTHNTEAFF
TRBD1,TRBJ2-2,TRBV24-1,CATRSGTDTGELFF
-,TRBJ1-1,TRBV7-8,CASSFRLNKMFF
-,TRBJ1-1,TRBV7-6,CASSNTGTENTEAFF
-,TRBJ2-5,TRBV5-1,CASSVGTPIKGWYF
TRBD2,TRBJ2-3,TRBV12-3/TRBV12-4,CASSFSGGPDTQYF
-,TRBJ2-6,TRBV6-6,CASSYLQAPGANVLTF
-,TRBJ2-2,TRBV12-3/TRBV12-4,CASREATGELFF
-,TRBJ1-1,TRBV7-7,CASSLDPGPMTEAFF
-,TRBJ2-7,TRBV4-1,CASSLNSDGYEQYF
-,TRBJ1-5,TRBV11-2,CASSLGQTRQPQHF